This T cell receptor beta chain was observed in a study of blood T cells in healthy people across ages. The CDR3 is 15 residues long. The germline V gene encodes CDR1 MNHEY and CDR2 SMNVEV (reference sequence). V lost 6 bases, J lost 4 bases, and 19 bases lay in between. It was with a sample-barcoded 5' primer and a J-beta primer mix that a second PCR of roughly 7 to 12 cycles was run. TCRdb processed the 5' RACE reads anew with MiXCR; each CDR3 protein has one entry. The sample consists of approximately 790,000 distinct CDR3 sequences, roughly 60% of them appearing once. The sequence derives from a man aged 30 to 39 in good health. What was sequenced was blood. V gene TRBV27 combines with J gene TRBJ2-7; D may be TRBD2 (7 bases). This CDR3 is CASSPVGGASYEQYF. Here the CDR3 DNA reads TGTGCCAGCAGCCCCGTTGGGGGGGCGTCTTACGAGCAGTACTTC.